This entry lists 24 T cell receptor beta chains sequenced from one sample in a study of glioma-infiltrating T cells after dendritic cell vaccination. Time point given: after dendritic cell vaccination, including at tumor progression/relapse. TCRdb keeps only in-frame clones here, not all; method: immunoSEQ multiplex PCR. There are tens of thousands of clones in the sample; around four fifths occur only once, and less than 8% lies in the top ten. Sequenced here: blood, sampled after dendritic cell vaccination. All receptors derive from a human donor with glioblastoma.

Only one count was recorded for this clone. This sequence joins TRBV6-1 and TRBJ2-7; 11 bases are a match to TRBD2. With V trimmed by 5 bases and J by 3 bases, 3 bases remained unmatched. The germline V gene encodes CDR1 MNHNS and CDR2 SASEGT. CDR3 length: 14 amino acids. This CDR3 reads CASSSSGGYYEQYF. The CDR3 DNA reads TGTGCCAGCAGTTCTAGCGGGGGGTACTACGAGCAGTACTTC.

The genes are TRBV18 and TRBJ1-2; 11 bases fit TRBD1. After removal of 5 bases from V and 4 bases from J, the junction contained 6 bases not matched to a gene. The CDR3 spans 15 residues. Germline V CDR1 and CDR2: KGHSH, LQKENI. CDR3 DNA: TGTGCCAGCTCAAACTCGGGGACAGGGGGCTATGGCTACACCTTC. Amino acids: CASSNSGTGGYGYTF.

The J gene is TRBJ1-5, the V gene TRBV7-3; no firm D call. The V gene lost 2 bases and the J gene lost 6 bases, with 8 bases spanning the gap. The CDR3 extends over 13 amino acids. Germline assignment: CDR1 SGHTA and CDR2 FQGTGA. The CDR3 spells CASSLYSPQPQHF. CDR3 bases: TGTGCCAGCAGCTTATACAGTCCTCAGCCCCAGCATTTT.

The chain carries TRBV7-9 and TRBJ1-2; D is uncertain. The CDR3 extends over 17 amino acids. V was cut by 6 bases and J by 3 bases, with 23 bases left in between. Germline lookup yields CDR1 SEHNR and CDR2 FQNEAQ (reference sequence). The CDR3 bases are TGTGCCAGCAGTGAAGAATCAGTTCGGAGCGTCGACTATGGCTACACCTTC. This translates into CASSEESVRSVDYGYTF.

V is TRBV5-8 and J is TRBJ1-1, with TRBD1 as a possible D gene (5 bases). V lost 4 bases, J lost 4 bases, and 14 bases lay in between. The CDR3 length is 14 residues. Germline V lookup: CDR1 SGHTS, CDR2 YDEGEE. CDR3 in DNA: TGTGCCAGCAGCCGAGGTTTAAGGGGCACTGAAGCTTTCTTT. It translates to CASSRGLRGTEAFF.

The chain uses TRBV14 and TRBJ1-6; D is unresolved. The V end lost 0 bases, the J end lost 7 bases, and 4 bases lay between the germline ends. The CDR3 spans 13 residues. Looked up from germline, CDR1 is SGHDN and CDR2 is FVKESK. The CDR3, as DNA: TGTGCCAGCAGCCAAGATCAGAATTCACCCCTCCACTTT. Translated: CASSQDQNSPLHF.

This clone showed up just once. The rearrangement uses TRBV19 and TRBJ1-1, with a possible D match to TRBD1 (5 bases). CDR3 length: 14 amino acids. V lost 4 bases to trimming and J lost 6 bases, with 15 bases between them. The germline V gene encodes CDR1 LNHDA and CDR2 SQIVND (reference sequence). In DNA, the CDR3 is TGTGCCAGTAGTACCCTTGTCAGGGAGGCTGAAGCTTTCTTT. Residues: CASSTLVREAEAFF.

This chain links TRBV7-2 with TRBJ1-1, with a tentative D call TRBD1 (6 bases). Trimming stripped 4 bases from V and 7 bases from J, with 16 bases between. The CDR3 runs to 14 residues. Germline V CDR1 and CDR2: SGHTA, FQGNSA. The CDR3 DNA sequence: TGTGCCAGCAGCTCCAGGGGAGGGATCGGTGAAGCTTTCTTT. This encodes CASSSRGGIGEAFF.

V usage is TRBV27 and J usage is TRBJ1-2, with D perhaps matching TRBD1 (5 bases). CDR1 and CDR2 (germline): MNHEY, SMNVEV (reference sequence). With 3 bases removed from V and 6 bases from J, the gap between germline ends came to 11 bases. CDR3 length: 13 amino acids. The CDR3 is CASSFSTGNGYTF. CDR3 coding DNA: TGTGCCAGCAGTTTCTCCACAGGAAATGGCTACACCTTC.

This chain joins TRBV7-2 and TRBJ2-2; TRBD1 matches 9 bases. The length of the CDR3 is 14 residues. Germline V gives CDR1 SGHTA, CDR2 FQGNSA. V gave up 5 bases and J gave up 6 bases; unmatched junction bases: 4. The CDR3 here is CASSPRQGAGELFF. The CDR3 coding sequence is TGTGCCAGCAGCCCCCGACAGGGGGCCGGGGAGCTGTTTTTT.

About this clone itself: Different DNA sequences within this sample yield the same CDR3. The rearrangement joins TRBV9 to TRBJ2-1; TRBD2 is a possible D gene (5 bases). Germline V gene data show CDR1 as SGDLS and CDR2 as YYNGEE. V lost 0 bases to trimming and J lost 8 bases, with 6 bases between them. The CDR3 runs 12 residues. The CDR3 DNA sequence: TGTGCCAGCAGCGTAGGGGGAGATGAGCAGTTCTTC. This codes for CASSVGGDEQFF.

J is TRBJ1-1 and V is TRBV5-1; TRBD1 might be the D (6 bases). The germline CDR1 and CDR2 sequences are SGHRS and YFSETQ. This CDR3 comprises 13 residues. The V end was cut by 8 bases, the J end by 5 bases, with 16 bases between. CDR3: CASSRGFDTEAFF. The DNA of the CDR3 is TGCGCCAGTTCCAGGGGTTTTGATACTGAAGCTTTCTTT.

The V and J genes are TRBV5-6 and TRBJ1-1; D gene unclear. Per germline, CDR1 SGHDT and CDR2 YYEEEE. Trimming stripped 2 bases from V and 1 base from J, with 9 bases between. CDR3 length equals 14 residues. CDR3 sequence reads: CASSFYSPNTEAFF. The CDR3 DNA reads as TGTGCCAGCAGCTTTTACAGCCCGAACACTGAAGCTTTCTTT.

This rearrangement joins TRBV5-4 to TRBJ2-2; D might be TRBD2 (7 bases). V was trimmed by 3 bases and J by 0 bases, leaving 12 bases between them. From germline, CDR1 is SGHNT and CDR2 YYREEE (reference sequence). The CDR3 totals 16 residues. The CDR3 coding sequence is TGTGCCAGCAGCTACGAAGGGGGGGCGAACACCGGGGAGCTGTTTTTT. Its protein is CASSYEGGANTGELFF.

The gene calls are TRBV5-1 and TRBJ1-3, with TRBD1 matching 7 bases. J was trimmed by 3 bases and V by 6 bases; bases with no gene match: 6. The CDR3 has 14 amino acids. Germline values: CDR1 SGHRS, CDR2 YFSETQ. For the CDR3, the DNA is TGCGCCAGCAAAACCGGGACAGATGGAAACACCATATATTTT. This translates into CASKTGTDGNTIYF.

V gene TRBV5-4 combines with J gene TRBJ2-7; D possibly corresponds to TRBD2 (6 bases). Trimming took 2 bases from V and 4 from J, leaving 16 bases between them. The CDR3 is made up of 15 amino acids. Germline CDR1 SGHNT, CDR2 YYREEE (reference sequence). The chain's CDR3 is CASSLSEADYYEQYF. DNA of the CDR3: TGTGCCAGCAGCTTAAGTGAGGCGGACTATTACGAGCAGTACTTC.

This chain joins TRBV13 and TRBJ1-4; D may be TRBD1 (5 bases). The CDR3 contains 13 residues. V was trimmed by 3 bases and J by 8 bases, leaving 10 bases between them. Germline CDR1 and CDR2: PRHDT and FYEKMQ (reference sequence). DNA of the CDR3: TGTGCCAGCAGCTTCGGGGGGAGCGAAAAACTGTTTTTT. Translated, it gives CASSFGGSEKLFF.

CDR3 in amino acids: CASMISRGRELFF. The DNA of the CDR3 is TGTGCCAGCATGATATCGAGGGGGCGGGAGCTGTTTTTT. The genes are TRBV7-2 and TRBJ2-2, with 7 bases identical to TRBD1. With 7 bases clipped from V and 9 bases from J, the junction kept 8 bases outside the gene matches. This CDR3 has 13 amino acids. Germline V gene sequence: CDR1 SGHTA, CDR2 FQGNSA.

V gene TRBV21-1 combines with J gene TRBJ1-1; whether TRBD1, the table's D call, matches the DNA was not checked. TRBV21-1 is assigned pseudogene status. The CDR3 runs 16 residues. For the CDR3, the DNA is TGTGCCAGCAGCAAAAACCCTAACCAGGGGAAACGTGAAGCTTTCTTT. This sequence encodes CASSKNPNQGKREAFF.

The chain links TRBV13 to TRBJ2-2; 8 nucleotides agree with TRBD2. This CDR3 spans 15 amino acids. Germline CDR1 PRHDT, CDR2 FYEKMQ (reference sequence). The V segment lost 6 bases and the J segment 4 bases; nucleotides outside the gene matches: 7. CDR3 protein: CASRISGAGTGELFF. As DNA, the CDR3 is TGTGCCAGCAGGATTAGCGGGGCGGGCACCGGGGAGCTGTTTTTT.

As DNA, the CDR3 is TGTGCCAGCCGGGGGGCTAACTATGGCTACACCTTC. Encoded protein: CASRGANYGYTF. The chain is built from TRBV5-6 and TRBJ1-2; maybe TRBD1 (5 bases). V gave up 7 bases and J gave up 0 bases, with 7 bases separating them. Germline CDR1 reads SGHDT; CDR2 reads YYEEEE. This CDR3 is built from 12 residues.

CDR3 in DNA: TGCGCCAGCAGCGTAGACCAGGCTGGAAACACCATATATTTT. Translation gives CASSVDQAGNTIYF. The rearrangement links TRBV4-1 to TRBJ1-3; D remains unclear. V gave up 5 bases and J gave up 2 bases, with 10 bases separating them. The CDR3 contains 14 residues. Germline CDR1 reads MGHRA; CDR2 reads YSYEKL.

The genes are TRBV29-1 and TRBJ1-2; 7 bases agree with TRBD1. CDR3 size: 13 residues. CDR1 and CDR2 from the germline V gene are SQVTM and ANQGSEA. After removal of 0 bases from V and 8 bases from J, the junction contained 6 bases not matched to a gene. The CDR3 spells CSVEDQQGRGYTF. The CDR3 region has the DNA TGCAGCGTTGAAGATCAACAGGGGAGAGGCTACACCTTC.

This clone was recorded a few times. J is TRBJ2-2 and V is TRBV5-6; possible D gene TRBD1, 6 bases. V lost 5 bases and J lost 0, with 11 bases in between. Germline V gene data show CDR1 as SGHDT and CDR2 as YYEEEE. CDR3 length equals 15 residues. The CDR3 nucleotides read TGTGCCAGCAGAGGACAGTCCCCGAACACCGGGGAGCTGTTTTTT. As protein: CASRGQSPNTGELFF.